The 20 T cell receptor beta chains presented below share a single source sample, sequenced in a study of cytomegalovirus exposure and HLA in healthy donors. The PCR made use of 60 Vbeta and 13 Jbeta primers. Generated by immunoSEQ multiplex PCR, the TCRdb table keeps only in-frame clones and is missing some. The sample comprises approximately 140,000 clones, about 73% of which are singletons, and approximately 2.6% rests with the top ten. Sequenced sample: PBMCs. All receptors come from a human donor in good health.

The chain uses TRBV29-1 and TRBJ1-1, with no clear D. V was cut by 4 bases and J by 2 bases, with 11 bases left in between. The CDR3 runs to 13 residues. The germline CDR1 and CDR2 sequences are SQVTM and ANQGSEA. Here the CDR3 reads CSVAREANTEAFF. In nucleotides, the CDR3 is TGCAGCGTTGCCCGGGAAGCAAACACTGAAGCTTTCTTT.

V usage is TRBV30 and J usage is TRBJ2-7, with TRBD1 as a possible D gene (6 bases). The germline gives CDR1 GTSNPN, CDR2 SVGIG (reference sequence). This CDR3 has 12 amino acids. V lost 4 bases to trimming and J lost 4 bases, with 11 bases between them. This CDR3 is CAWKQGTYEQYF. The CDR3 DNA reads as TGTGCCTGGAAACAGGGAACATACGAGCAGTACTTC.

This clone was seen only once. This sequence joins TRBV5-4 and TRBJ2-3; the match to TRBD1 covers 7 bases. The trim removed 0 bases at V and 0 bases at J, leaving 1 base unmatched. Germline values: CDR1 SGHNT, CDR2 YYREEE (reference sequence). The CDR3 totals 15 residues. DNA of the CDR3: TGTGCCAGCAGCTTGGACAGGGGTAGCACAGATACGCAGTATTTT. Its translation is CASSLDRGSTDTQYF. The complete variable domain, with remaining parts taken from reference TRBV5-4 and TRBJ2-3, reads ETGVTQSPTHLIKTRGQQVTLRCSSQSGHNTVSWYQQALGQGPQFIFQYYREEENGRGNFPPRFSGLQFPNYSSELNVNALELDDSALYLCASSLDRGSTDTQYFGPGTRLTVL.

Comment on this clone: One junction end does not reproduce the germline sequence, and a read error may be involved. The rearrangement uses TRBV7-7 and TRBJ2-7; 9 bases align to TRBD2. CDR3 length: 15 amino acids. Germline CDR1 reads SSHAT; CDR2 reads FNYEAQ (reference sequence). The CDR3 nucleotides read TGTGCTAGCAGCCCAGGACTAGCGAGCTCCTACGAGCAGTACTTC. Translated: CASSPGLASSYEQYF.

The chain uses TRBV30 and TRBJ1-6; weak D call: TRBD1 (6 bases). Per the germline V gene, CDR1 is GTSNPN and CDR2 is SVGIG (reference sequence). V dropped 2 bases and J dropped 6 bases, with 23 bases sitting between them. The CDR3 contains 18 residues. The CDR3 DNA sequence: TGTGCCTGGAGTACACGGAGACAGGTCTCCTCTCCTAATTCACCCCTCCACTTT. Translated, it gives CAWSTRRQVSSPNSPLHF.

This clone appeared a few times. The V gene is TRBV10-3, the J gene TRBJ2-2; TRBD1 is a possible D gene (6 bases). Germline assignment: CDR1 ENHRY and CDR2 SYGVKD. Trimming removed 6 bases from V and 7 bases from J, with 9 bases in between. The CDR3 runs 12 residues. CDR3 in amino acids: CAISQGSGELFF. For the CDR3, the DNA is TGTGCCATCAGCCAGGGGAGCGGGGAGCTGTTTTTT.

The chain recombines TRBV6-5 with TRBJ1-2, with no clear D. Trimming took off 7 bases at V and 6 bases at J, with 15 bases between the two ends. Germline loops: CDR1 MNHEY, CDR2 SVGAGI. The CDR3 consists of 13 residues. The CDR3 sequence is CASTAKFMDGYTF. The DNA of the CDR3 is TGTGCCAGCACCGCTAAATTTATGGATGGCTACACCTTC.

V gene TRBV7-2 combines with J gene TRBJ2-5, with D perhaps TRBD2 (6 bases). The germline V gene has CDR1 SGHTA and CDR2 FQGNSA. The ends were cut back, 4 bases at V and 5 bases at J, with 14 bases in the middle. This CDR3 spans 14 amino acids. The CDR3: CASSSQAGLETQYF. DNA of the CDR3: TGTGCCAGCAGCTCCCAGGCGGGGCTGGAGACCCAGTACTTC. The whole variable domain, remainder taken from reference TRBV7-2 and TRBJ2-5, is GAGVSQSPSNKVTEKGKDVELRCDPISGHTALYWYRQSLGQGLEFLIYFQGNSAPDKSGLPSDRFSAERTGGSVSTLTIQRTQQEDSAVYLCASSSQAGLETQYFGPGTRLLVL.

The J gene is TRBJ1-1, the V gene TRBV11-3; D call uncertain. V was shortened by 3 bases and J by 3 bases, with 17 bases between the two germline ends. Germline CDR1 is SGHNT and CDR2 is YENEEA. There are 16 residues in the CDR3. CDR3 bases: TGTGCCAGCAGCTTCGGGGTTCTCAGGAGGGACACTGAAGCTTTCTTT. Protein: CASSFGVLRRDTEAFF.

The sample holds one count of this clone. The genes are TRBV5-1 and TRBJ2-7; D remains unclear. CDR1 is SGHRS and CDR2 is YFSETQ in the germline V gene. V lost 4 bases and J lost 0, with 14 bases in between. The CDR3 length is 15 residues. CDR3 in DNA: TGCGCCAGCAGCCCGGGTGGCACCAGCTCCTACGAGCAGTACTTC. It is translated as CASSPGGTSSYEQYF.

The chain joins TRBV4-2 to TRBJ2-3; 14 nucleotides match TRBD2. Per the germline V gene, CDR1 is LGHNA and CDR2 is YNFKEQ. There are 21 residues in the CDR3. The V segment lost 3 bases and the J segment 4 bases; nucleotides outside the gene matches: 18. The CDR3, as DNA: TGTGCCAGCAGCCACCCTTCCGTTTCAGGACTAGCGGGAGGAGGCCCAGATACGCAGTATTTT. It translates to CASSHPSVSGLAGGGPDTQYF.

This clone was detected only a few times. This sequence joins TRBV4-2 and TRBJ1-6; 8 positions match TRBD1. V was clipped by 1 base and J by 1 base; unmatched bases: 15. The CDR3 loop spans 21 amino acids. Germline lookup yields CDR1 LGHNA and CDR2 YNFKEQ. CDR3 sequence: CASSQVGWTGNRGSYNSPLHF. Written as DNA, the CDR3 is TGTGCCAGCAGCCAAGTTGGGTGGACAGGCAACAGGGGGTCCTATAATTCACCCCTCCACTTT.

This chain connects TRBV9 to TRBJ2-2, with D perhaps TRBD1 (5 bases). V lost 5 bases to trimming and J lost 3 bases, with 11 bases between them. In germline, CDR1 is SGDLS, CDR2 YYNGEE. The CDR3 has 14 residues. The CDR3 coding sequence is TGTGCCAGCAGAAGAAAGACAGACACCGGGGAGCTGTTTTTT. It codes for CASRRKTDTGELFF.

This clone was seen just once. The chain employs TRBV7-2 and TRBJ2-1; D gene uncertain. Per the germline V gene, CDR1 is SGHTA and CDR2 is FQGNSA. This CDR3 has 14 amino acids. The V gene lost 2 bases and the J gene lost 7 bases, with 12 bases spanning the gap. DNA for the CDR3: TGTGCCAGCAGCTTACAGGCACGGCGTAATGAGCAGTTCTTC. Residues: CASSLQARRNEQFF.

In regard to this clone: Compared with germline, one end of the junction differs, possibly owing to a read error. The rearrangement uses TRBV7-9 and TRBJ2-1; 8 bases are a match to TRBD2. The CDR3 contains 12 residues. CDR1 SEHNR and CDR2 FQNEAQ come from the germline V gene (reference sequence). The CDR3 nucleotides are TGTTCCAGCAGCGCAGCGGGAGATAGGCAGTTCTTC. Amino acids: CSSSAAGDRQFF.

The CDR3, as DNA: TGTGCCAGCAGCTTAGGGCGGGCCCGGGAGCTGTTTTTT. This gives the protein CASSLGRARELFF. The chain uses TRBV7-2 and TRBJ2-2; tentatively, D is TRBD2 (5 bases). Germline V lookup: CDR1 SGHTA, CDR2 FQGNSA. The CDR3 covers 13 residues. V was clipped by 1 base and J by 9 bases, with 9 bases between them. Looking up the rest from reference TRBV7-2 and TRBJ2-2 gives the full variable domain: GAGVSQSPSNKVTEKGKDVELRCDPISGHTALYWYRQSLGQGLEFLIYFQGNSAPDKSGLPSDRFSAERTGGSVSTLTIQRTQQEDSAVYLCASSLGRARELFFGEGSRLTVL.

The V and J genes are TRBV6-5 and TRBJ1-5; 10 nucleotides match TRBD1. This CDR3 spans 14 amino acids. Germline V gene data show CDR1 as MNHEY and CDR2 as SVGAGI. Trimming removed 6 bases from V and 9 bases from J; junction bases left unmatched: 8. The chain's CDR3 is CASSHLTGGLPQHF. DNA of the CDR3: TGTGCCAGCAGCCACTTGACAGGGGGCTTGCCCCAGCATTTT.

The CDR3 reads CASKDRGASYEQYF. DNA for the CDR3: TGTGCCAGTAAAGACAGGGGGGCATCCTACGAGCAGTACTTC. The chain carries TRBV27 and TRBJ2-7, with 9 bases identical to TRBD1. CDR3 length: 14 residues. V lost 9 bases and J lost 1; bases outside the gene matches: 7. Germline CDR1 reads MNHEY; CDR2 reads SMNVEV (reference sequence).

This clone has just a few counts. V is TRBV28 and J is TRBJ2-3, with a possible D match to TRBD1 (5 bases). V dropped 1 base and J dropped 6 bases, with 8 bases sitting between them. CDR3 length: 13 residues. Germline V gives CDR1 MDHEN, CDR2 SYDVKM. The CDR3 is CASSLYPGDTQYF. In nucleotides, the CDR3 is TGTGCCAGCAGTTTATATCCAGGGGATACGCAGTATTTT. Looking up the rest from reference TRBV28 and TRBJ2-3 gives the full variable domain: DVKVTQSSRYLVKRTGEKVFLECVQDMDHENMFWYRQDPGLGLRLIYFSYDVKMKEKGDIPEGYSVSREKKERFSLILESASTNQTSMYLCASSLYPGDTQYFGPGTRLTVL.

This clone has a single count. The V call is TRBV19, the J call TRBJ2-4; 7 bases are a match to TRBD2. The CDR3 totals 12 residues. The J segment lost 7 bases and the V segment lost 9 bases, leaving 6 bases of the junction unmatched. Germline assignment: CDR1 LNHDA and CDR2 SQIVND (reference sequence). In DNA form, the CDR3 reads TGTGCCAGGGGGGGGGTCTCGAACATTCAGTACTTC. Translated, it gives CARGGVSNIQYF.